The source of this T cell receptor (beta chain) is a study of graft-versus-host responses after intestinal transplantation (dated by TCRdb to about 2021). For the wider study: The transplants that recipients got were multivisceral, liver-intestinal, or isolated intestinal. All recipients received anti-thymocyte globulin induction followed by maintenance tacrolimus and steroids for approximately 3 years. Instead of going to the commercial service, samples from a few later patients were sequenced in-house on an Illumina MiSeq and processed with MiXCR. After intestinal transplantation, graft-versus-host and host-versus-graft alloreactive T cell clones in the graft, circulation and bone marrow were tracked using bulk TCR-beta CDR3 sequencing. Of the approximately 25 intestinal transplant recipients enrolled in the cohort, one of whom was a retransplant, 3 patients without pretransplant specimens were excluded. A peak of at least 4% donor T cells among recipient peripheral blood mononuclear cells was the definition used for donor T cell macrochimerism. Alloreactive clones were identified by sequencing pre-transplant mixed lymphocyte reaction products and comparing these products with unstimulated pre-transplant donor and recipient T cells.

A word on this clone: Its antigen remains undetermined. No much larger clonotype is one base removed from it; base qualities were not supplied.

In the first month after transplant, blood samples were collected up to 4 times, and after that at least monthly when available. Libraries were made using the immunoSEQ multiplex PCR assay. Adaptive Biotechnologies carried out high-throughput TCR-beta CDR3 sequencing of genomic DNA for most patients. Per the original workflow: TCR sequencing data for some 19 patients were retrieved from Adaptive's ImmunoSEQ software; a few other patients were processed with MiXCR and VDJtools. Because the origin of CDR3 nucleotide sequences shared between donor and recipient could not be assigned, those sequences were removed. To be classed as alloreactive, a clone needed at least 2-fold expansion over unstimulated cells and a minimum CFSE-low frequency of 0.002% (template counts) or 0.001% (read counts). Clones were considered mappable if detected in sequenced pre-transplant spleen, lymph node, or MLR CFSE-low populations of the donor or recipient. Cumulative frequency of alloreactive clones was calculated as a percentage of all sequences weighted by copy number. Imported from immuneACCESS, the table was reduced by TCRdb to in-frame sequences with V and J called. These copies leave out some clones; in studies compared against another copy, an unresolved V gene accounts for under half, and the cause of the remainder is not known. D and trimming come from the DNA, and the V and J calls and clone size come from that table. Recorded for this sample are roughly 1,400 clones; more than 75% of them occurred a single time. Approximately 8.2% of the sample rests with the top ten.

General conclusions and limits of the study: Early after transplant, peak levels of circulating GvH clones were associated with declines in HvG clones. Patients with donor T cell macrochimerism had high GvH to HvG T cell clonal ratios in their allografts. GvH clones turned up in recipient bone marrow, with some appearing earlier in ileal mucosa or blood, a pattern consistent with an intestinal mucosal origin. The relatively low number and heterogeneity of intestinal transplant patients limited the conclusions.

Inclusive of the bounding cysteine and phenylalanine, the CDR3 is 15 residues long. Solely the CDR3 DNA is kept, with 45 bases framed from the first base. As encoded in the germline V gene, CDR1 is MNHEY while CDR2 is SVGAGI. V loses 0 bases, J loses 2 bases, and the germline ends lie 11 bases apart. This sequence originates from a human patient who received an intestinal transplant, so some T cells may come from the graft donor. The starting material was PBMCs, obtained approximately 33 days after intestinal transplant. Recombination joined TRBV6-5 with TRBJ2-7, with the D segment identity uncertain. CDR3 reads: CASSYSGGKAYEQYF. The sequenced DNA is TGTGCCAGCAGTTACTCTGGCGGCAAGGCCTACGAGCAGTACTTC.